These 5 T cell receptor beta chains came from one sample sequenced in a study of vaccination effects on CD4 cells after COVID-19. Expansion of antigen-specific CD4+ T cells with viral peptide pools was carried out by the ViraFEST assay before sequencing. Isolation of CD4+ T cells took place after about ten days of culture. These receptors' targets are unknown. TCRdb's table, derived via immunoSEQ multiplex PCR, lists solely in-frame clones and lacks some. Seen here are approximately 82,000 clones, approximately 81% observed once, and the top ten hold 1.5% to 2%. Specimen: CD4+ T cells from PBMCs cultured with HCoV-229E spike peptides, collected before COVID-19 vaccination. The origin of the receptors is a human donor who received a COVID-19 vaccine.

The genes are TRBV28 and TRBJ1-2, with TRBD1 matching 7 bases. Unmatched junction bases numbered 18, after V lost 7 bases and J lost 10 bases. CDR1 is MDHEN and CDR2 is SYDVKM in the germline V gene. This CDR3 has 15 residues. CDR3: CASTLLTGTPVDYTF. The CDR3 DNA is TGTGCCAGCACTCTTCTGACAGGGACACCTGTCGACTACACCTTC.

The chain couples TRBV24-1 to TRBJ2-1, with D unresolved. V lost 5 bases and J lost 8, with 12 bases in between. The germline CDR1 and CDR2 sequences are KGHDR and SFDVKD. The CDR3 covers 13 residues. CDR3 nucleotide sequence: TGTGCCACCAGTGGCGGCTTTAGGGATGAGCAGTTCTTC. Translation gives CATSGGFRDEQFF.

The chain has TRBV6-5 and TRBJ1-5; perhaps TRBD1 as D (5 bases). V was pared by 7 bases and J by 6 bases, with 13 bases between. CDR3 length equals 13 residues. Germline V gene sequence: CDR1 MNHEY, CDR2 SVGAGI. CDR3 DNA: TGTGCCAGCATGGTCGGTACAGGTCAGCCCCAGCATTTT. Translating it yields CASMVGTGQPQHF.

A single count supports this clone. This chain connects TRBV6-2 or TRBV6-3 to TRBJ2-5; D is unclear. The CDR3 is 17 amino acids. CDR1 is MNHEY and CDR2 is SVGEGT in the germline V gene. With 0 bases removed from V and 2 bases from J, the gap between germline ends came to 16 bases. The CDR3 DNA reads as TGTGCCAGCAGTTACTCGATGGTGAAAGGAAGACAAGAGACCCAGTACTTC. The encoded protein is CASSYSMVKGRQETQYF.

This chain links TRBV7-2 with TRBJ1-2; TRBD1 aligns across 7 bases. V trimming: 5 bases; J trimming: 7 bases; junction bases outside the gene matches: 10. The CDR3 covers 14 residues. Germline CDR1 SGHTA, CDR2 FQGNSA. The CDR3 here is CASSQNTGVGGYTF. The CDR3, as DNA: TGTGCCAGCAGCCAAAACACAGGGGTTGGTGGCTACACCTTC.